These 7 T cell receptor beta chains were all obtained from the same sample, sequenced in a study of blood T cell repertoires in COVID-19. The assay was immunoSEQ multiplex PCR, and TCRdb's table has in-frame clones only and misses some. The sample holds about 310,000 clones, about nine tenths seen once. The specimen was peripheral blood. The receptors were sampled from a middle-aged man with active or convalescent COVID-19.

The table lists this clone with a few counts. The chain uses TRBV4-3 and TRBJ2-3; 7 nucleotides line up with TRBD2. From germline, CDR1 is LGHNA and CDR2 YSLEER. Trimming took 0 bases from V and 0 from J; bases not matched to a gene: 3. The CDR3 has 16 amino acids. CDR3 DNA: TGCGCCAGCAGCCAAGATCCAGCGGGGAGCACAGATACGCAGTATTTT. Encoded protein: CASSQDPAGSTDTQYF.

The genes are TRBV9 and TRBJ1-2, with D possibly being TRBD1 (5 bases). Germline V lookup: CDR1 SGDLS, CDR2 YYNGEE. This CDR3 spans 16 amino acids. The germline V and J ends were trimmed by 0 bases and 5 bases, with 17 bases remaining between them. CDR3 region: CASSVGGSQKGYGYTF. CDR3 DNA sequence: TGTGCCAGCAGCGTAGGGGGATCTCAGAAGGGGTATGGCTACACCTTC.

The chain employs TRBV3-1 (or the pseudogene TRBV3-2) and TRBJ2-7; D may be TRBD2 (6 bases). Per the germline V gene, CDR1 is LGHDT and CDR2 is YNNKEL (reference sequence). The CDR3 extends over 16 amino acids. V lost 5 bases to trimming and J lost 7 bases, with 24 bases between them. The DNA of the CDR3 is TGTGCCAGCAGCGGCCGTGAGACTAGAAGGGTGAGGGAGCAGTACTTC. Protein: CASSGRETRRVREQYF.

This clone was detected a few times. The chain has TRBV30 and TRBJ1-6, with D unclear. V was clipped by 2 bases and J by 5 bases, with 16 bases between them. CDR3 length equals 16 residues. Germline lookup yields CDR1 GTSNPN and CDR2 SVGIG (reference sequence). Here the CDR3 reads CAWSPKTVPNNSPLHF. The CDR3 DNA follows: TGTGCCTGGAGTCCCAAGACTGTGCCCAATAATTCACCCCTCCACTTT.

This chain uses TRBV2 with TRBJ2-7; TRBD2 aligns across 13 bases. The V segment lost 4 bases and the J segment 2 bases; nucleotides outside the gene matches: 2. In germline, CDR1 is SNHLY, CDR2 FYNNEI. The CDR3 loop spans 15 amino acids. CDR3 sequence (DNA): TGTGCCAGCAGTGTAGGACTAGCGGGGGCCTACGAGCAGTACTTC. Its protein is CASSVGLAGAYEQYF. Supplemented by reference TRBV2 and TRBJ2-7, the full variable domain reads EPEVTQTPSHQVTQMGQEVILRCVPISNHLYFYWYRQILGQKVEFLVSFYNNEISEKSEIFDDQFSVERPDGSNFTLKIRSTKLEDSAMYFCASSVGLAGAYEQYFGPGTRLTVT.

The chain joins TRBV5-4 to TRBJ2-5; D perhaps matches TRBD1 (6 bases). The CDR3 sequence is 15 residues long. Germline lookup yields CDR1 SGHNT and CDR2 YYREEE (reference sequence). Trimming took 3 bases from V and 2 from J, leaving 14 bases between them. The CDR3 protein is CASSSPTTGQETQYF. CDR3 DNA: TGTGCCAGCAGCTCACCCACGACAGGACAAGAGACCCAGTACTTC.

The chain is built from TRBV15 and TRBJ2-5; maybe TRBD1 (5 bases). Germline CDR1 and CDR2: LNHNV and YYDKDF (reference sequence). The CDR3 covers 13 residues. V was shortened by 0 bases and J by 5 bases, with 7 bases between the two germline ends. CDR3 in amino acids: CATSREGHETQYF. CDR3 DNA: TGTGCCACCAGCAGAGAGGGGCATGAGACCCAGTACTTC.